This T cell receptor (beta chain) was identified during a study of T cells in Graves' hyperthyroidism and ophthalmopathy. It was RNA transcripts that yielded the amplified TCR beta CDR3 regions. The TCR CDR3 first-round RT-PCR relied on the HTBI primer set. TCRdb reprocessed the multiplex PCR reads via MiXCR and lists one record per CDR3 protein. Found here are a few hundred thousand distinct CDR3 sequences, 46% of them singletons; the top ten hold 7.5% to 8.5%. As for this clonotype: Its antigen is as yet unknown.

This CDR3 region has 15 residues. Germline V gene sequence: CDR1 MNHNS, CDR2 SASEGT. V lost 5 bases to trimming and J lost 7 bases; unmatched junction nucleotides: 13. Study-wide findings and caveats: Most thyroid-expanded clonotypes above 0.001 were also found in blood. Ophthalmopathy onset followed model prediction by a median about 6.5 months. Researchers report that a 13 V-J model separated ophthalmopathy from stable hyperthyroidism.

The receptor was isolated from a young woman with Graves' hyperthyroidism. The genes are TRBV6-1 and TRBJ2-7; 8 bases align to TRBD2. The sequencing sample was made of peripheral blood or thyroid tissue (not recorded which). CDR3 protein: CASSQTSENTGEQYF. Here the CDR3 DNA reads TGTGCCAGCAGTCAGACTAGCGAGAACACCGGGGAGCAGTACTTC.